The 13 T cell receptor beta chains listed next were all sequenced from one sample in a study of Ad26.COV2.S vaccination and SARS-CoV-2 variants. Noted treatment: approximately 18 received Ad26.COV2.S at low or high dose, single or two shots; five or six received placebo; per-sample allocation not given. All samples were drawn on day 63, counting from the first vaccine or placebo injection. Using immunoSEQ multiplex PCR, the repertoire was profiled, and TCRdb retains in-frame clones only, with some absent. The sample gives 300,000 to 350,000 clones, 70% to 90% of which show up once; approximately 2.2% is in the top ten. The sequencing here drew on peripheral blood, taken in a trial of Ad26.COV2.S vaccine versus placebo. These TCRs come from a person aged 18-65 years who received the Ad26.COV2.S COVID-19 vaccine or a placebo.

The chain is built from TRBV4-1 and TRBJ1-4; D unresolved. Trimming took off 4 bases at V and 7 bases at J, with 10 bases between the two ends. The CDR3 spans 13 residues. In germline, CDR1 is MGHRA, CDR2 YSYEKL. In DNA form, the CDR3 reads TGCGCCAGCAGCCCCTCCTGGGGTGAAAAACTGTTTTTT. Translated, it gives CASSPSWGEKLFF.

The chain recombines TRBV23-1 with TRBJ1-3, with TRBD1 matching 8 bases. TRBV23-1 is an open reading frame, and its role is uncertain. Germline trimming cut 2 bases from V and 0 bases from J; bases unmatched to any gene: 3. The CDR3 has 16 residues. The CDR3 bases are TGCGCCAGCAGTCAAGACAGGGGAGGCTCTGGAAACACCATATATTTT. It translates to CASSQDRGGSGNTIYF.

This chain links TRBV6-2 or TRBV6-3 with TRBJ1-6, with D possibly matching TRBD1 (5 bases). Looked up from germline, CDR1 is MNHEY and CDR2 is SVGEGT. This CDR3 region has 13 residues. Trimming stripped 5 bases from V and 6 bases from J, with 8 bases between. This CDR3 reads CASSGAGNSPLHF. The CDR3 nucleotides read TGTGCCAGCAGTGGGGCAGGTAATTCACCCCTCCACTTT.

With respect to this clone: Within the sample, other DNA sequences also encode this same CDR3. The chain employs TRBV5-1 and TRBJ2-3; 16 bases agree with TRBD2. There are 16 residues in the CDR3. The V segment lost 4 bases and the J segment 3 bases; nucleotides outside the gene matches: 2. Germline V gene data show CDR1 as SGHRS and CDR2 as YFSETQ. The CDR3 loop reads CASSPGLAGGTDTQYF. CDR3 coding DNA: TGCGCCAGCAGCCCGGGACTAGCGGGGGGGACAGATACGCAGTATTTT.

This clone was observed a single time. The chain employs TRBV3-1 (or the pseudogene TRBV3-2) and TRBJ1-5; the match to TRBD1 covers 10 bases. The germline V gene encodes CDR1 LGHDT and CDR2 YNNKEL (reference sequence). The CDR3 extends over 18 amino acids. V trimming: 4 bases; J trimming: 3 bases; junction bases outside the gene matches: 12. In DNA form, the CDR3 reads TGTGCCAGCAGCCGAGGACAGGGGGGCCGGGTGGACAATCAGCCCCAGCATTTT. The encoded protein is CASSRGQGGRVDNQPQHF.

The chain combines TRBV19 with TRBJ2-2; no clear D. Looked up from germline, CDR1 is LNHDA and CDR2 is SQIVND (reference sequence). The CDR3 contains 16 residues. The germline V and J ends were trimmed by 1 base and 3 bases, with 12 bases remaining between them. The chain's CDR3 is CASSIGRQAYTGELFF. The CDR3 coding sequence is TGTGCCAGTAGTATAGGGCGGCAGGCCTACACCGGGGAGCTGTTTTTT.

V gene TRBV10-3 combines with J gene TRBJ2-2; D is possibly TRBD2 (5 bases). Trimming removed 6 bases at V and 2 bases at J, with 7 bases between. The CDR3 runs to 13 residues. Germline values: CDR1 ENHRY, CDR2 SYGVKD. The CDR3 nucleotides are TGTGCCATCAGGAGGGTAAACACCGGGGAGCTGTTTTTT. Its protein is CAIRRVNTGELFF.

The genes are TRBV7-9 and TRBJ2-6, with 8 positions matching TRBD1. This CDR3 spans 16 amino acids. The trim removed 2 bases at V and 3 bases at J, leaving 3 bases unmatched. The germline V gene encodes CDR1 SEHNR and CDR2 FQNEAQ (reference sequence). CDR3 in amino acids: CASSLSGGRGANVLTF. The CDR3 nucleotides are TGTGCCAGCAGCTTATCAGGGGGCCGTGGGGCCAACGTCCTGACTTTC.

The chain is built from TRBV15 and TRBJ2-7; 9 bases line up with TRBD1. The J segment lost 3 bases and the V segment lost 5 bases, leaving 8 bases of the junction unmatched. CDR1 is LNHNV and CDR2 is YYDKDF in the germline V gene (reference sequence). This CDR3 comprises 15 residues. CDR3 sequence (DNA): TGTGCCACCAGCTTCTCGACAGGGGGTGGCTACGAGCAGTACTTC. This gives the protein CATSFSTGGGYEQYF.

In its sample, this clone was seen once. V and J are TRBV2 and TRBJ1-2; no firm D call. The germline V and J ends were trimmed by 5 bases and 2 bases, with 9 bases remaining between them. The CDR3 has 13 amino acids. Germline V lookup: CDR1 SNHLY, CDR2 FYNNEI. The CDR3 loop is CASSYTENYGYTF. CDR3 in DNA: TGTGCCAGCAGTTATACGGAAAACTATGGCTACACCTTC. Full variable domain (missing parts from reference TRBV2 and TRBJ1-2): EPEVTQTPSHQVTQMGQEVILRCVPISNHLYFYWYRQILGQKVEFLVSFYNNEISEKSEIFDDQFSVERPDGSNFTLKIRSTKLEDSAMYFCASSYTENYGYTFGSGTRLTVV.

This chain links TRBV5-1 with TRBJ2-1; 7 bases are a match to TRBD1. CDR3 size: 17 residues. Per the germline V gene, CDR1 is SGHRS and CDR2 is YFSETQ. V gave up 0 bases and J gave up 5 bases; unmatched junction bases: 11. The CDR3 DNA follows: TGCGCCAGCAGCTTGGGACCACGGGACAGTCACGACAATGAGCAGTTCTTC. Its protein product is CASSLGPRDSHDNEQFF.

The V and J genes are TRBV3-1 (or the pseudogene TRBV3-2) and TRBJ1-2; TRBD1 agrees at 7 bases. The CDR3 is 15 residues long. CDR1 LGHDT and CDR2 YNNKEL come from the germline V gene (reference sequence). With 1 base clipped from V and 4 bases from J, the junction kept 6 bases outside the gene matches. CDR3 sequence reads: CASSQAPSGGYGYTF. CDR3 bases: TGTGCCAGCAGCCAAGCCCCCTCAGGGGGCTATGGCTACACCTTC.

The table lists this clone with a count of one. V and J are TRBV27 and TRBJ1-5; possibly TRBD1 for D (6 bases). The CDR3 is made up of 13 amino acids. Germline V gives CDR1 MNHEY, CDR2 SMNVEV (reference sequence). V lost 5 bases to trimming and J lost 3 bases, with 8 bases between them. Here the CDR3 DNA reads TGTGCCAGCAGTCGACAGGTCAATCAGCCCCAGCATTTT. This sequence encodes CASSRQVNQPQHF.